The 27 T cell receptor beta chains below all came from one sample that was sequenced in a study of cytotoxic CD8 clonotypes in ibrutinib-treated CLL. Method: immunoSEQ multiplex PCR; TCRdb's copy keeps in-frame clones and lacks some. This table has just over 200,000 clones, 60% to 80% appearing once. The sequencing here drew on PBMCs, taken after 12 months of ibrutinib treatment. The receptors shown here come from a human donor with chronic lymphocytic leukemia.

The CDR3 DNA is TGCGCCAGCAGTACTGGCGGGAACTCCTACGAGCAGTACTTC. Translation: CASSTGGNSYEQYF. The rearrangement joins TRBV5-1 to TRBJ2-7; D possibly corresponds to TRBD2 (6 bases). With 5 bases removed from V and 0 bases from J, the gap between germline ends came to 12 bases. Germline CDR1 is SGHRS and CDR2 is YFSETQ. This CDR3 contains 14 residues.

This clone was counted a few times. This chain links TRBV19 with TRBJ1-5; TRBD1 matches 9 bases. CDR3 size: 16 residues. Trimming removed 4 bases from V and 4 bases from J; junction bases left unmatched: 8. CDR1 is LNHDA and CDR2 is SQIVND in the germline V gene (reference sequence). In DNA form, the CDR3 reads TGTGCCAGTAGTAAGTGGACAGGGGCTGGGAATCAGCCCCAGCATTTT. This codes for CASSKWTGAGNQPQHF.

The CDR3 region is CASGSGARAMGYEQYF. As DNA, the CDR3 is TGTGCTAGTGGTTCCGGGGCCCGGGCCATGGGCTACGAGCAGTACTTC. The rearrangement joins TRBV12-5 to TRBJ2-7; D possibly matches TRBD1 or TRBD2 (5 bases each). Looked up from germline, CDR1 is LGHNT and CDR2 is FRNRAP. This CDR3 comprises 16 residues. V lost 4 bases and J lost 3, with 19 bases in between.

The chain links TRBV7-2 to TRBJ1-2, with 7 nucleotides matching TRBD1. The V gene's germline CDR1 is SGHTA and CDR2 FQGNSA. This CDR3 region has 13 residues. Unmatched junction bases numbered 7, after V lost 5 bases and J lost 7 bases. DNA for the CDR3: TGTGCCAGCAGCCTAGTCGCAGGGGGTGGCTACACCTTC. It yields the protein CASSLVAGGGYTF.

V and J are TRBV13 and TRBJ1-2; D may be TRBD1 (6 bases). CDR1 PRHDT and CDR2 FYEKMQ come from the germline V gene (reference sequence). Trimming removed 0 bases at V and 2 bases at J, with 13 bases between. The CDR3 sequence is 16 residues long. In nucleotides, the CDR3 is TGTGCCAGCAGCTTAGGCGACAGGTGGCGAAACTATGGCTACACCTTC. Amino acid sequence: CASSLGDRWRNYGYTF.

J is TRBJ1-1 and V is TRBV20-1; maybe TRBD1 (6 bases). The ends were cut back, 3 bases at V and 8 bases at J, with 10 bases in the middle. Germline assignment: CDR1 DFQATT and CDR2 SNEGSKA (reference sequence). The CDR3 is 11 residues long. The CDR3 reads CSARTGFEAFF. In DNA, the CDR3 is TGCAGTGCTAGGACAGGTTTCGAAGCTTTCTTT.

The V call is TRBV28, the J call TRBJ1-5, with TRBD1 identical over 9 bases. Germline loops: CDR1 MDHEN, CDR2 SYDVKM. The J segment lost 6 bases and the V segment lost 0 bases, leaving 6 bases of the junction unmatched. The CDR3 spans 16 residues. The CDR3 bases are TGTGCCAGCAGTTTATGGGACAGGGGAGGACCTCAGCCCCAGCATTTT. This translates into CASSLWDRGGPQPQHF.

The gene calls are TRBV29-1 and TRBJ2-2; D remains ambiguous. From germline, CDR1 is SQVTM and CDR2 ANQGSEA. CDR3 length: 13 amino acids. As DNA, the CDR3 is TGCACCGCAGTTTCGGGGAACACCGGGGAGCTGTTTTTT. This translates into CTAVSGNTGELFF.

V and J are TRBV30 and TRBJ1-6, with D possibly TRBD1 on 5 matching bases. Germline V gives CDR1 GTSNPN, CDR2 SVGIG (reference sequence). This CDR3 is built from 14 residues. Trimming shortened V by 3 bases and J by 9 bases, and 15 bases separated the two germline ends. The CDR3 DNA reads TGTGCCTGGAGCAGGACACCACAAATTTCACCCCTCCACTTT. It codes for CAWSRTPQISPLHF.

The gene calls are TRBV27 and TRBJ2-2, with TRBD1 matching over 8 bases. From germline, CDR1 is MNHEY and CDR2 SMNVEV (reference sequence). Trimming took 7 bases from V and 2 from J; bases not matched to a gene: 6. CDR3 length equals 15 residues. The CDR3 reads CASMGQERNTGELFF. The CDR3 bases are TGTGCCAGCATGGGACAGGAGAGAAACACCGGGGAGCTGTTTTTT.

This clone was detected only once. CDR3 sequence: CAWSRGFDEQYF. CDR3 DNA: TGTGCCTGGAGTAGGGGATTCGACGAGCAGTACTTC. The chain employs TRBV30 and TRBJ2-7; D is perhaps TRBD1 (5 bases). Germline V gene sequence: CDR1 GTSNPN, CDR2 SVGIG (reference sequence). Trimming left V 2 bases short and J 5 bases short, with 10 bases between. CDR3 length: 12 amino acids.

This clone has only one observation. In DNA, the CDR3 is TGTGCCAGCGCGGGTGTTGGCCAGAGCACAGATACGCAGTATTTT. It is translated as CASAGVGQSTDTQYF. The chain links TRBV7-9 to TRBJ2-3; the D gene is possibly TRBD2 (5 bases). The germline V gene has CDR1 SEHNR and CDR2 FQNEAQ (reference sequence). Trimming cost V 8 bases and J 0 bases, with 15 bases left between them. This CDR3 comprises 15 residues.

The chain employs TRBV19 and TRBJ2-2, with D maybe TRBD2 (6 bases). This CDR3 contains 17 residues. Germline V lookup: CDR1 LNHDA, CDR2 SQIVND (reference sequence). V was cut by 6 bases and J by 1 base, with 18 bases left in between. This CDR3 is CASRAIRGTLNTGELFF. Here the CDR3 DNA reads TGTGCCAGTAGGGCCATACGCGGGACCCTGAACACCGGGGAGCTGTTTTTT.

The chain uses TRBV5-4 and TRBJ2-3, with a weak D call TRBD1 (5 bases). This CDR3 spans 14 amino acids. V lost 4 bases to trimming and J lost 0 bases, with 9 bases between them. The germline V gene has CDR1 SGHNT and CDR2 YYREEE (reference sequence). The CDR3 DNA reads TGTGCCAGCAGCGTCCAGGGTAGCACAGATACGCAGTATTTT. Its translation: CASSVQGSTDTQYF.

The chain links TRBV19 to TRBJ2-1; 10 bases match TRBD1. There are 18 residues in the CDR3. Germline lookup yields CDR1 LNHDA and CDR2 SQIVND (reference sequence). The V and J ends lost 10 bases and 0 bases, in that order; junction bases with no gene match: 15. The CDR3 coding sequence is TGTGCCACCCAGCCCGGGACAGGGGTCCAAAGCTCCTACAATGAGCAGTTCTTC. Its translation is CATQPGTGVQSSYNEQFF.

The chain joins TRBV18 to TRBJ2-3; D is undetermined. The CDR3 loop spans 13 amino acids. V was trimmed by 0 bases and J by 5 bases, leaving 6 bases between them. Germline V gene sequence: CDR1 KGHSH, CDR2 LQKENI. The CDR3 DNA is TGTGCCAGCTCACCACCGGCAGGAGATACGCAGTATTTT. Its translation: CASSPPAGDTQYF.

The chain has TRBV25-1 and TRBJ2-1; no clear D gene. CDR1 and CDR2 from the germline V gene are MGHDK and SYGVNS. V lost 1 base and J lost 5, with 15 bases in between. This CDR3 is built from 16 residues. CDR3 sequence (DNA): TGTGCCAGCAGTGAATGGGGTTTGGGTGTCCACAATGAGCAGTTCTTC. Protein product: CASSEWGLGVHNEQFF.

The table lists this clone with a count of one. The V and J genes are TRBV19 and TRBJ1-3, with D perhaps matching TRBD1 (6 bases). In germline, CDR1 is LNHDA, CDR2 SQIVND (reference sequence). The CDR3 extends over 16 amino acids. Deletions cut 1 base from V and 0 bases from J, with 10 bases between. This chain's CDR3 is CASSIGDTRSGNTIYF. The CDR3 DNA follows: TGTGCCAGTAGTATAGGGGACACCCGCTCTGGAAACACCATATATTTT.

The chain's CDR3 is CASSFAGTNTGELFF. DNA of the CDR3: TGTGCCAGCAGCTTCGCAGGGACGAACACCGGGGAGCTGTTTTTT. The V gene is TRBV11-3, the J gene TRBJ2-2; a weak D match, TRBD1 (5 bases). Trimming pared 3 bases from V and 0 bases from J, leaving 8 bases between. CDR1 SGHNT and CDR2 YENEEA come from the germline V gene. The CDR3 consists of 15 residues.

Turning to this clone: Other nucleotide sequences from this sample produce the same CDR3. The gene calls are TRBV20-1 and TRBJ1-1; no firm D call. This CDR3 is 11 amino acids long. The ends were cut back, 6 bases at V and 1 base at J, with 6 bases in the middle. Germline lookup yields CDR1 DFQATT and CDR2 SNEGSKA (reference sequence). DNA of the CDR3: TGCAGTGCGGGCCAGAACACTGAAGCTTTCTTT. Residues: CSAGQNTEAFF.

The J gene is TRBJ2-7, the V gene TRBV10-3; no clear D. Germline CDR1 is ENHRY and CDR2 is SYGVKD. Trimming took off 2 bases at V and 3 bases at J, with 14 bases between the two ends. This CDR3 is built from 15 residues. The CDR3 sequence is CAISEKVQRLYEQYF. The CDR3 nucleotides are TGTGCCATCAGTGAGAAAGTACAGCGACTCTACGAGCAGTACTTC.

The rearrangement joins TRBV28 to TRBJ2-7; 8 positions agree with TRBD1. The CDR3 has 14 residues. With V trimmed by 7 bases and J by 6 bases, 11 bases remained unmatched. Germline CDR1 reads MDHEN; CDR2 reads SYDVKM. The DNA for the CDR3 is TGTGCCAGCACCTTCCCCCTGACAGGGGCCGAGCAGTACTTC. It yields the protein CASTFPLTGAEQYF.

The table lists this clone with a count of one. This chain connects TRBV20-1 to TRBJ2-3; 8 nucleotides match TRBD1. The CDR3 extends over 11 amino acids. J was trimmed by 8 bases and V by 6 bases; bases with no gene match: 4. Germline values: CDR1 DFQATT, CDR2 SNEGSKA (reference sequence). CDR3 nucleotides: TGCAGTGCCAGGACAGGGCGTACGCAGTATTTT. It translates to CSARTGRTQYF.

With regard to this clone: The sample holds other DNA sequences that translate to the same CDR3. CDR3: CASSPSGQETQYF. Here the CDR3 DNA reads TGTGCCAGCTCACCATCGGGCCAAGAGACCCAGTACTTC. The chain carries TRBV18 and TRBJ2-5; D gene ambiguous. V dropped 2 bases and J dropped 1 base, with 5 bases sitting between them. The germline CDR1 and CDR2 sequences are KGHSH and LQKENI. This CDR3 has 13 residues.

The rearrangement joins TRBV6-1 to TRBJ2-1; 7 nucleotides match TRBD2. This CDR3 comprises 15 residues. J gave up 4 bases and V 2 bases, and 5 bases lay outside the gene matches. Germline CDR1 and CDR2: MNHNS and SASEGT. CDR3 coding DNA: TGTGCCAGCAGTGAACTGGGAGGGAGGTACAATGAGCAGTTCTTC. Encoded protein: CASSELGGRYNEQFF.

The chain links TRBV10-3 to TRBJ1-1, with TRBD1 as a possible D gene (5 bases). The ends were cut back, 11 bases at V and 1 base at J, with 11 bases in the middle. The germline V gene has CDR1 ENHRY and CDR2 SYGVKD. The CDR3 contains 12 residues. The CDR3 loop is CAAGQGNTEAFF. The CDR3 DNA reads as TGTGCCGCCGGCCAGGGGAACACTGAAGCTTTCTTT.

CDR3 sequence (DNA): TGTGCCAGTACGATACAGGCCAATCAGCCCCAGCATTTT. Protein: CASTIQANQPQHF. The J gene is TRBJ1-5, the V gene TRBV19; a possible D gene is TRBD1 (5 bases). The V end lost 7 bases, the J end lost 3 bases, and 10 bases lay between the germline ends. Germline V lookup: CDR1 LNHDA, CDR2 SQIVND (reference sequence). This CDR3 contains 13 residues.